The source of this TCR beta chain is a study of human T cells and chemical hapten exposure. This clonotype has a count of ten or more. The study used a library that attached unique molecular identifiers to individual cDNA molecules. TCRdb reanalysed the RACE reads using MiXCR and keeps one entry per CDR3 protein. The sample holds 95,000 to 150,000 distinct CDR3 sequences, 13% seen once. Time point here: pre-sensitization, week 0. Treatment given: therapeutic diphenylcyclopropenone sensitization with weekly scalp DPC. J was trimmed by 6 bases and V by 0 bases; bases with no gene match: 3. This CDR3 is 14 amino acids long. The germline gives CDR1 SGDLS, CDR2 YYNGEE.

The sequence was collected from a woman aged 18 to 35 with alopecia areata. Some clones in this sample may be carry-over from other donors' samples. The chain joins TRBV9 to TRBJ2-3; 8 nucleotides agree with TRBD1. The sequences come from whole blood, collected in connection with sensitization to the hapten diphenylcyclopropenone (DPC). CDR3 region: CASSVGQGPDTQYF. The CDR3, as DNA: TGTGCCAGCAGCGTAGGACAGGGGCCGGATACGCAGTATTTT.